A selection of T cell receptor beta chains follows, all from one sample in a study of glioma-infiltrating T cells after dendritic cell vaccination. The method was immunoSEQ multiplex PCR; TCRdb's version includes in-frame clones alone and lacks a portion of them. The sample consists of roughly 83,000 clones, about nine tenths of them appearing once. Sequencing was performed on blood, taken before dendritic cell vaccination. Every receptor here comes from a human donor with glioblastoma. The CDR3 runs from the conserved cysteine through the conserved F or W. A D gene is named only where the DNA matches it firmly. Some rows have no size entry. The others give once, few or many, or a class for an expanded clone.

abundance	d_gene	v_gene	j_gene	CDR3nt	CDR3aa
.	TRBD2	TRBV7-9	TRBJ2-1	TGTGCCAGCAGCTATAGCCTTAGCGGGGGGGACGACAATGAGCAGTTCTTC	CASSYSLSGGDDNEQFF
.	TRBD1	TRBV5-1	TRBJ1-2	TGCGCCAGCAGCCTAGATTCCGGGACAGCGTATGGCTACACCTTC	CASSLDSGTAYGYTF
few	.	TRBV5-6	TRBJ2-1	TGTGCCAGCAGCTTAAGCCCGACAGGTAGACCCTACAATGAGCAGTTCTTC	CASSLSPTGRPYNEQFF
once	TRBD2	TRBV18	TRBJ2-7	TGTGCCAGCTCACCACTTCCTAGCGGGGGGCCCCGCGAGCAGTACTTC	CASSPLPSGGPREQYF
.	.	TRBV9	TRBJ2-6	TGTGCCAGCAGCGTAGGCCCCGGCAGGGGCGATTCCAACGTCCTGACTTTC	CASSVGPGRGDSNVLTF
.	TRBD1	TRBV7-9	TRBJ2-5	TGTGCCAGCAGCATACCGACAGGGGGCGAGGTGAGGGAGACCCAGTACTTC	CASSIPTGGEVRETQYF
.	TRBD1	TRBV19	TRBJ2-2	TGTGCCTCCACAGGGGCGAACACCGGGGAGCTGTTTTTT	CASTGANTGELFF
.	TRBD2	TRBV7-8	TRBJ2-5	TGTGCCAGCAGCGCGGGGGTCGGATACGGCTCCGGGACCCAGTACTTC	CASSAGVGYGSGTQYF
.	.	TRBV5-1	TRBJ1-4	TGCGCCAGCAGCAAGGAGGGGACGGGTAATGAAAAACTGTTTTTT	CASSKEGTGNEKLFF
.	TRBD2	TRBV9	TRBJ2-7	TGTGCCAGCAGCGTAGAAGGGACTAGTACCTACGAGCAGTACTTC	CASSVEGTSTYEQYF
.	TRBD2	TRBV11-2	TRBJ2-7	TGTGCCAGCAGCTTAACTAGCGGGGCCTCCTACGAGCAGTACTTC	CASSLTSGASYEQYF
.	TRBD2	TRBV15	TRBJ2-1	TGTGCCACCAGCGCCCCGACTAGCGGGGGGGCCGGTCGGCACAATGAGCAGTTCTTC	CATSAPTSGGAGRHNEQFF
.	TRBD1	TRBV7-2	TRBJ2-7	TGTGCCAGCAGCTTTGTGTTGGACAGGGGGAGCTCCTACGAGCAGTACTTC	CASSFVLDRGSSYEQYF
.	.	TRBV27	TRBJ1-5	TGTGCCAGCAGTTTAAGACCACAGAGAAAATTGTATCAGCCCCAGCATTTT	CASSLRPQRKLYQPQHF
.	TRBD1	TRBV7-2	TRBJ1-2	TGTGCCAGCAGCATTGGACAGGGGGCGATGATCTATGGCTACACCTTC	CASSIGQGAMIYGYTF
.	TRBD2	TRBV2	TRBJ2-2	TGTGCCAGCAGTGAAGAGTTTAGCGGGAGTACAAACACCGGGGAGCTGTTTTTT	CASSEEFSGSTNTGELFF
.	TRBD2	TRBV7-9	TRBJ2-3	TGTGCCAGCAGCTCGCTAGCGGGAGGGCAGTATTTT	CASSSLAGGQYF
.	.	TRBV9	TRBJ2-1	TGTGCCAGCAGCGTAAGCGGCAGCAATGAGCAGTTCTTC	CASSVSGSNEQFF
.	TRBD2	TRBV7-2	TRBJ2-7	TGTGCCAGCAGCTTATCGGGACTAGCATCCTACGAGCAGTACTTC	CASSLSGLASYEQYF
.	TRBD2	TRBV19	TRBJ2-4	TGTGCCAGTACTACCCGGACTAGCAAGGCTATTCAGTACTTC	CASTTRTSKAIQYF
.	.	TRBV29-1	TRBJ1-5	TGCAGCGTTGGAGGGTATAGCAATCAGCCCCAGCATTTT	CSVGGYSNQPQHF
.	.	TRBV5-1	TRBJ2-4	TGCGCCAGCAGCTTGGTTGCAGGTAAAAACATTCAGTACTTC	CASSLVAGKNIQYF
once	.	TRBV18	TRBJ2-3	TGTGCCAGCGGGGGGGATACGCAGTATTTT	CASGGDTQYF
.	TRBD2	TRBV28	TRBJ2-1	TGTGCCAGCAGTGAAATCGTATCTAGCGGATTTTACAATGAGCAGTTCTTC	CASSEIVSSGFYNEQFF
.	TRBD1	TRBV18	TRBJ1-5	TGTGCCAGCTCATCCTCTGCGACAGGGGGTAATAGCAATCAGCCCCAGCATTTT	CASSSSATGGNSNQPQHF
.	.	TRBV27	TRBJ2-1	TGTGCCAGCAGTGCCTCAGTTAATGAGCAGTTCTTC	CASSASVNEQFF
.	.	TRBV7-8	TRBJ2-7	TGTGCCAGCAGCCGCAGGGGCCTCTACGAGCAGTACTTC	CASSRRGLYEQYF
.	.	TRBV9	TRBJ2-1	TGTGCCAGCAGCGTAGGATCGGCGGGTCGGGGTGAGCAGTTCTTC	CASSVGSAGRGEQFF
.	TRBD1	TRBV27	TRBJ2-5	TGTGCCAGCAGTGAGACAGGGATAGAGACCCAGTACTTC	CASSETGIETQYF
.	.	TRBV2	TRBJ2-3	TGTGCCAGCAGCCAGAGGCACACCGACACAGATACGCAGTATTTT	CASSQRHTDTDTQYF
.	TRBD1	TRBV9	TRBJ1-4	TGTGCCAGCAGCGCCTCCGGGACAGGAAATGAAAAACTGTTTTTT	CASSASGTGNEKLFF
.	.	TRBV7-3	TRBJ1-1	TGTGCCAGCAGCGATTACGGGGGAACGGAAGCTTTCTTT	CASSDYGGTEAFF
.	TRBD2	TRBV15	TRBJ2-1	TGTGCCACCAGCAGAGAGCGGGAGGGCCACAATGAGCAGTTCTTC	CATSREREGHNEQFF
.	TRBD1	TRBV5-1	TRBJ2-7	TGCGCCAGCAGCTTGGTCCAGGGGGCTGGCTACGAGCAGTACTTC	CASSLVQGAGYEQYF
.	TRBD2	TRBV19	TRBJ2-1	TGTGCCAGTAGTACTAGCGGGAGTTACAATGAGCAGTTCTTC	CASSTSGSYNEQFF
.	TRBD1	TRBV27	TRBJ2-5	TGTGCCAGCAGTTTGGGGACAGGGTATGAGACCCAGTACTTC	CASSLGTGYETQYF
.	TRBD1	TRBV29-1	TRBJ2-1	TGCAGCGTTGAAGATCCTGGACAGGGGATAAACAATGAGCAGTTCTTC	CSVEDPGQGINNEQFF
.	.	TRBV21-1	TRBJ1-5	TGTGCCAGCAGCAAAAAGACAGGGGGTTTGGGCGAGCCCCAGCATTTT	CASSKKTGGLGEPQHF
.	.	TRBV7-9	TRBJ2-6	TGTGCCAGCAGCTTAACAGGTGGGGCCAACGTCCTGACTTTC	CASSLTGGANVLTF
.	TRBD1	TRBV27	TRBJ1-6	TGTGCCAGCAGTTCCCTCGCGGGGCAGGGGGTCGACTATAATTCACCCCTCCACTTT	CASSSLAGQGVDYNSPLHF